The next 6 T cell receptor beta chains were all read from a single sample in a study of cytomegalovirus exposure and HLA in healthy donors. The repertoire was sequenced with immunoSEQ multiplex PCR; TCRdb's copy has only in-frame clones and lacks some. This table holds over 100,000 clones, 88% found once. Sequenced sample: PBMCs. These receptors all come from a young woman in good health and CMV-seronegative.

The chain links TRBV11-1 to TRBJ2-3; D perhaps matches TRBD1 (5 bases). V lost 5 bases to trimming and J lost 1 base, with 22 bases between them. Germline assignment: CDR1 SGHAT and CDR2 FQDESV (reference sequence). The CDR3 is 18 residues long. CDR3 nucleotides: TGTGCCAGCAGCCAAGGACACGCGTGGTCCAGGGGCACAGATACGCAGTATTTT. It translates to CASSQGHAWSRGTDTQYF.

The chain couples TRBV7-8 to TRBJ1-5; D unclear. The CDR3 is made up of 17 amino acids. V was pared by 2 bases and J by 1 base, with 15 bases between. From germline, CDR1 is SGHVS and CDR2 FQNEAQ. CDR3 residues: CASSLLSGWLSNQPQHF. For the CDR3, the DNA is TGTGCCAGCAGCTTACTCTCGGGGTGGCTCAGCAATCAGCCCCAGCATTTT.

The chain uses TRBV7-8 and TRBJ2-5, with a tentative D call TRBD1 (6 bases). The V end lost 7 bases, the J end lost 5 bases, and 14 bases lay between the germline ends. In germline, CDR1 is SGHVS, CDR2 FQNEAQ. The CDR3 consists of 13 residues. The chain's CDR3 is CASKTRGSETQYF. The CDR3 bases are TGTGCCAGCAAGACCAGGGGATCGGAGACCCAGTACTTC.

The J gene is TRBJ2-3, the V gene TRBV27; the match to TRBD1 covers 7 bases. Germline V CDR1 and CDR2: MNHEY, SMNVEV (reference sequence). Trimming took 6 bases from V and 6 from J; bases not matched to a gene: 3. This CDR3 has 12 residues. The CDR3 loop is CASSQQGDTQYF. The CDR3 bases are TGTGCCAGCAGCCAACAGGGGGATACGCAGTATTTT.

This clone has a handful of counts. The V and J genes are TRBV28 and TRBJ2-7; 9 bases are a match to TRBD1. Unmatched junction bases numbered 17, after V lost 7 bases and J lost 7 bases. The CDR3 covers 16 residues. Looked up from germline, CDR1 is MDHEN and CDR2 is SYDVKM. DNA of the CDR3: TGTGCCAGCAACTCGCGCCGGGACAGGGAATGGTGGGAGCAGTACTTC. As protein: CASNSRRDREWWEQYF.

This chain joins TRBV7-3 and TRBJ1-1, with D possibly TRBD1 on 6 matching bases. The V end lost 5 bases, the J end lost 6 bases, and 19 bases lay between the germline ends. This CDR3 is 15 amino acids long. Per the germline V gene, CDR1 is SGHTA and CDR2 is FQGTGA. The CDR3: CASSPDGGGGAEAFF. The CDR3 DNA is TGTGCCAGCAGCCCCGACGGGGGCGGGGGGGCTGAAGCTTTCTTT.